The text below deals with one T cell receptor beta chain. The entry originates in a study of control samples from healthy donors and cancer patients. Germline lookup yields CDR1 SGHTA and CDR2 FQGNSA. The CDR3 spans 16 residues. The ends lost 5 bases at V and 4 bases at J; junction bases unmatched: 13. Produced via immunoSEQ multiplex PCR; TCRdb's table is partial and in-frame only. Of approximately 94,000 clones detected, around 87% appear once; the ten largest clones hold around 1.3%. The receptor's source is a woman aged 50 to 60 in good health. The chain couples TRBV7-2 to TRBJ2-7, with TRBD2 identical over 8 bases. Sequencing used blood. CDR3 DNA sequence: TGTGCCAGCAGCGCCCCCGGGGGGGCTCGGGATTACGAGCAGTACTTC. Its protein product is CASSAPGGARDYEQYF.